The sequence of this T cell receptor beta chain was determined in a study of vaccination and CD4 T cells after COVID-19. Study-wide context: Recovered patients in the cohort numbered six men and four women, two of them Hispanic.

Sequencing of the DNA from cultured CD4+ T cells was carried out with the Oncomine TCR Beta short-read assay. Once CD4+ T cells had been cultured, genomic DNA was extracted from them. TCRdb used MiXCR to reprocess the PCR reads, holding one entry per CDR3 protein. The sample contains over 5,000 distinct CDR3 sequences, about 46% of which appear only once. A few counts support this clonotype. Its antigen is unidentified. Trimming took 3 bases from V and 8 from J, leaving 17 bases between them. CDR1 and CDR2 from the germline V gene are SGHVS and FQNEAQ. This CDR3 contains 15 residues. Treatment of the sample: approximately nine-day PBMC culture with coronavirus spike peptide pools or control peptides (ViraFEST assay). With 8.5 to 10 ug/ml peptide pools and around 9 IU/ml IL-2, PBMCs were cultured at some 2 million per well.

The clonotype comes from a human donor who had recovered from COVID-19. The V and J genes are TRBV7-8 and TRBJ1-5; possibly TRBD1 for D (6 bases). The material sequenced was CD4+ T cells from blood, cultured in vitro. In nucleotides, the CDR3 is TGTGCCAGCAGCTTCATAACAGGGTTCGAGGAGCCCCAGCATTTT. This gives the protein CASSFITGFEEPQHF.